This TCR beta chain was documented in a study of blood T cell repertoires in COVID-19. Libraries were prepared by immunoSEQ multiplex PCR; TCRdb keeps only in-frame clonotypes and omits some of them. This table has about 490,000 clones, approximately 83% appearing once. Looked up from germline, CDR1 is MNHEY and CDR2 is SVGAGI. This CDR3 region has 13 residues. Trimming at V came to 9 bases and at J to 6 bases, leaving 7 bases not matched to a gene. This TCR derives from a human donor in a cohort sampled during active COVID-19. This chain links TRBV6-5 with TRBJ2-7, with 11 nucleotides matching TRBD2. Sequenced input: peripheral blood. The CDR3 loop is CASQTSGISEQYF. CDR3 DNA: TGTGCCAGTCAGACTAGCGGGATTAGCGAGCAGTACTTC.